The next 23 T cell receptor beta chains were all read from a single sample in a study of shared clonotypes between healthy human individuals. Assay: immunoSEQ multiplex PCR; the TCRdb copy retains only in-frame clones and omits some. Found here are some 1 million clones, roughly 80% of them singletons; the top ten hold roughly 1.4%. Sequencing input: memory CD4+ T cells sorted from blood. Subset noted: CD45RA-negative fraction. The receptors derive from a man aged 18 to 29 in good health.

The genes are TRBV10-2 and TRBJ1-5; D not resolved. This CDR3 is built from 12 residues. Germline assignment: CDR1 WSHSY and CDR2 SAAADI. V was pared by 2 bases and J by 4 bases, with 3 bases between. The CDR3 DNA follows: TGCGCCAGCAGTGAGCCGAATCAGCCCCAGCATTTT. It is translated as CASSEPNQPQHF.

The chain combines TRBV10-1 with TRBJ1-1; D not resolved. Trimming stripped 6 bases from V and 1 base from J, with 24 bases between. The CDR3 consists of 18 residues. CDR1 WNHNN and CDR2 SYGVQD come from the germline V gene (reference sequence). This chain's CDR3 is CASSGPKIQGKQNTEAFF. In DNA, the CDR3 is TGCGCCAGCAGCGGCCCAAAGATCCAAGGGAAGCAGAACACTGAAGCTTTCTTT.

As to this clone: A far larger clone is one base from this, pointing to a likely read error. The chain carries TRBV5-3 and TRBJ1-1; the D is unclear. TRBV5-3 is an ORF for which the function is uncertain. Trimming removed 8 bases from V and 1 base from J, with 6 bases in between. The CDR3 sequence is 11 residues long. CDR3 region: CASSANTEAFF. CDR3 DNA: TGTGCCAGCAGCGCGAACACTGAAGCTTTCTTT.

V gene TRBV4-3 combines with J gene TRBJ1-2, with unresolved D. Germline V CDR1 and CDR2: LGHNA, YSLEER. V was clipped by 4 bases and J by 8 bases, with 17 bases between them. The CDR3 contains 14 residues. CDR3 sequence reads: CASSPTRSPGGYTF. The CDR3 DNA sequence: TGCGCCAGCAGCCCGACACGCTCTCCGGGAGGCTACACCTTC.

This clone was counted a single time. The rearrangement links TRBV6-6 to TRBJ1-5, with D hard to call. Trimming took off 5 bases at V and 0 bases at J, with 11 bases between the two ends. CDR1 is MNHNY, CDR2 SVGAGI, per germline (reference sequence). The CDR3 runs to 15 residues. As DNA, the CDR3 is TGTGCCAGCAGTCCTACTGCGAATAGCAATCAGCCCCAGCATTTT. This codes for CASSPTANSNQPQHF.

V usage is TRBV7-2 and J usage is TRBJ2-7, with 9 bases fitting TRBD1. V shed 3 bases and J 4 bases; nucleotides not matched to a gene: 4. The CDR3 has 14 residues. Germline-derived CDR1 and CDR2 are SGHTA and FQGNSA. The CDR3 DNA reads as TGTGCCAGCAGCTTCACAGGGGGCGGATACGAGCAGTACTTC. Its translation: CASSFTGGGYEQYF.

The rearrangement uses TRBV28 and TRBJ2-5, with TRBD2 matching over 14 bases. With 7 bases clipped from V and 5 bases from J, the junction kept 9 bases outside the gene matches. CDR1 is MDHEN, CDR2 SYDVKM, per germline. This CDR3 has 16 amino acids. The CDR3 DNA sequence: TGTGCCAGCATTGGTCGACTAGCGGGGGGGCCGGAGACCCAGTACTTC. Translating gives CASIGRLAGGPETQYF.

In DNA, the CDR3 is TGCGCCAGCAGCGTGAATTTTCGGGGTAGCTCCTACAATGAGCAGTTCTTC. Residues: CASSVNFRGSSYNEQFF. The chain links TRBV5-1 to TRBJ2-1, with D maybe TRBD2 (5 bases). CDR1 is SGHRS, CDR2 YFSETQ, per germline. Trimming pared 4 bases from V and 0 bases from J, leaving 17 bases between. CDR3 length: 17 amino acids.

V usage is TRBV5-4 and J usage is TRBJ2-5, with TRBD2 matching 7 bases. The J call may be wrong; the DNA end is better matched by TRBJ2-7. Germline loops: CDR1 SGHNT, CDR2 YYREEE (reference sequence). The length of the CDR3 is 15 residues. The CDR3 sequence: CASSPEGGRNYEQYF. CDR3 in DNA: TGTGCCAGCAGCCCCGAGGGCGGGAGAAACTACGAGCAGTACTTC.

The chain carries TRBV30 and TRBJ2-7; 12 nucleotides match TRBD1. The CDR3 is made up of 13 amino acids. With V trimmed by 4 bases and J by 9 bases, 7 bases remained unmatched. CDR1 and CDR2 (germline): GTSNPN, SVGIG (reference sequence). The CDR3 spells CAWKSGQGALQYF. In DNA form, the CDR3 reads TGTGCCTGGAAATCGGGACAGGGGGCTTTGCAGTACTTC.

As concerns this clone: Other nucleotide sequences from this sample produce the same CDR3. CDR3: CASSLSGANVLTF. The CDR3 bases are TGTGCCAGCAGTTTATCTGGGGCCAACGTCCTGACTTTC. The chain is built from TRBV28 and TRBJ2-6; no reliable D call. From germline, CDR1 is MDHEN and CDR2 SYDVKM. Trimming shortened V by 1 base and J by 2 bases, and 0 bases separated the two germline ends. The CDR3 runs to 13 residues.

The rearrangement uses TRBV19 and TRBJ1-4; D unresolved. With 5 bases removed from V and 4 bases from J, the gap between germline ends came to 8 bases. The CDR3 is made up of 13 amino acids. Germline lookup yields CDR1 LNHDA and CDR2 SQIVND (reference sequence). CDR3 sequence: CASSHPINEKLFF. The DNA of the CDR3 is TGTGCCAGTAGTCACCCAATTAATGAAAAACTGTTTTTT.

The V call is TRBV28, the J call TRBJ2-5; 9 positions agree with TRBD2. The J segment lost 7 bases and the V segment lost 11 bases, leaving 17 bases of the junction unmatched. The germline gives CDR1 MDHEN, CDR2 SYDVKM. This CDR3 has 15 residues. CDR3 in amino acids: CAGASGDHRYGTQYF. CDR3 bases: TGTGCCGGAGCTAGCGGGGACCATCGGTATGGGACCCAGTACTTC.

The V gene is TRBV28, the J gene TRBJ1-5, with 8 bases lining up with TRBD1. Germline CDR1 MDHEN, CDR2 SYDVKM. This CDR3 is built from 13 residues. The trim removed 3 bases at V and 5 bases at J, leaving 0 bases unmatched. The CDR3, as DNA: TGTGCCAGCAGTTTGACAGGGGATCAGCCCCAGCATTTT. It encodes CASSLTGDQPQHF.

This clone was observed a few times. Distinct nucleotide sequences in the sample also encode this CDR3. This chain links TRBV5-6 with TRBJ2-3, with 9 bases identical to TRBD1. The CDR3 has 16 residues. Germline CDR1 reads SGHDT; CDR2 reads YYEEEE. After removal of 4 bases from V and 1 base from J, the junction contained 7 bases not matched to a gene. The CDR3 DNA reads TGTGCCAGCAGCCCGGACAGGGGTGGCGGCACAGATACGCAGTATTTT. Translating gives CASSPDRGGGTDTQYF.

About this clone itself: At one end the junction does not follow the germline gene, possibly because of a read error. In DNA, the CDR3 is TGTGCTAGCAGCTTAGCGCGGGCTAGCGGGGGGAAAGAGACCCAGTACTTC. Protein sequence: CASSLARASGGKETQYF. The chain combines TRBV7-7 with TRBJ2-5; 11 bases match TRBD2. Germline assignment: CDR1 SSHAT and CDR2 FNYEAQ (reference sequence). CDR3 length: 17 residues.

The table lists this clone with a few counts. This chain joins TRBV28 and TRBJ2-3, with D possibly being TRBD2 (5 bases). The CDR3 has 14 amino acids. The V end was cut by 6 bases, the J end by 3 bases, with 13 bases between. Per the germline V gene, CDR1 is MDHEN and CDR2 is SYDVKM. The CDR3 protein is CASSRAGSTDTQYF. The CDR3 coding sequence is TGTGCCAGCAGCCGGGCGGGTTCGACAGATACGCAGTATTTT. Combining the CDR3 with reference TRBV28 and TRBJ2-3 gives the whole variable domain DVKVTQSSRYLVKRTGEKVFLECVQDMDHENMFWYRQDPGLGLRLIYFSYDVKMKEKGDIPEGYSVSREKKERFSLILESASTNQTSMYLCASSRAGSTDTQYFGPGTRLTVL.

This clone was observed a handful of times. DNA for the CDR3: TGTGCCAGTAGCCGGACTAGCAGGACGGCCGGGGAGCTGTTTTTT. Protein sequence: CASSRTSRTAGELFF. V usage is TRBV19 and J usage is TRBJ2-2, with 8 bases that match TRBD2. Germline CDR1 reads LNHDA; CDR2 reads SQIVND (reference sequence). This CDR3 has 15 amino acids. The junction had 9 bases not matched to a gene; V was cut back by 6 bases and J by 6 bases.

The V gene is TRBV27, the J gene TRBJ2-7, with D perhaps given as TRBD1 or TRBD2 (6 bases each). Germline CDR1 and CDR2: MNHEY and SMNVEV (reference sequence). V was trimmed by 4 bases and J by 2 bases, leaving 12 bases between them. The CDR3 runs to 14 residues. CDR3 DNA sequence: TGTGCCAGCAGTTGGGGGGCGGGAACCTACGAGCAGTACTTC. It encodes CASSWGAGTYEQYF.

The genes are TRBV7-2 and TRBJ2-3, with 8 bases aligning to TRBD2. Germline CDR1 and CDR2: SGHTA and FQGNSA. With V trimmed by 5 bases and J by 4 bases, 5 bases remained unmatched. This CDR3 contains 14 residues. The CDR3, as DNA: TGTGCCAGCAGCATCTCGGGGGGGGCAGATACGCAGTATTTT. It yields the protein CASSISGGADTQYF.

This clone was detected ten times or more. The genes are TRBV10-1 and TRBJ1-6, with TRBD1 as a possible D gene (5 bases). The V end lost 4 bases, the J end lost 10 bases, and 23 bases lay between the germline ends. The CDR3 runs 17 residues. Germline lookup yields CDR1 WNHNN and CDR2 SYGVQD (reference sequence). CDR3 sequence reads: CASSASGHGLNWSPLHF. As DNA, the CDR3 is TGCGCCAGCAGTGCCTCCGGACACGGCCTTAATTGGTCACCCCTCCACTTT.

This sequence joins TRBV30 and TRBJ1-5, with D possibly being TRBD1 (5 bases). Germline V gives CDR1 GTSNPN, CDR2 SVGIG (reference sequence). There are 13 residues in the CDR3. V lost 1 base and J lost 7, with 11 bases in between. The CDR3 reads CAWSGQGMQPQHF. The CDR3 DNA sequence: TGTGCCTGGAGTGGCCAGGGAATGCAGCCCCAGCATTTT.

The chain recombines TRBV29-1 with TRBJ2-7, with unresolved D. The CDR3 is 14 residues long. Germline CDR1 SQVTM, CDR2 ANQGSEA. V was clipped by 4 bases and J by 5 bases, with 18 bases between them. DNA of the CDR3: TGCAGCGTTGTTGTGAACATGGGAAGGGACGAGCAGTACTTC. Residues: CSVVVNMGRDEQYF.